The 2 T cell receptor beta chains reported below all come from one sample, sequenced in a study of T cells in Graves' hyperthyroidism and ophthalmopathy. The TCR beta CDR3 regions underwent amplification using RNA transcripts as the source. Researchers ran a first-round RT-PCR on the TCR CDR3 using the HTBI primer set. TCRdb analysed the multiplex PCR reads with MiXCR anew, one entry per CDR3 protein. The table has a few hundred thousand distinct CDR3 sequences, just under 15% seen once. The sample was blood. These TCRs come from a woman in her 30s with Graves' hyperthyroidism.

This clonotype has more than one count but fewer than ten. This rearrangement joins TRBV20-1 to TRBJ2-7, with D perhaps TRBD1 (6 bases). CDR3 length: 13 residues. Trimming left V 2 bases short and J 7 bases short, with 15 bases between. From germline, CDR1 is DFQATT and CDR2 SNEGSKA (reference sequence). For the CDR3, the DNA is TGCAGTGCTAGAAGGACAGCTCGTGAGGAGCAGTACTTC. It specifies CSARRTAREEQYF.

The chain uses TRBV7-9 and TRBJ2-5, with unresolved D. This CDR3 has 15 residues. V was trimmed by 6 bases and J by 2 bases, leaving 16 bases between them. The germline V gene encodes CDR1 SEHNR and CDR2 FQNEAQ (reference sequence). CDR3 coding DNA: TGTGCCAGCAGACCGGGCAGAAGGTTACAAGAGACCCAGTACTTC. Translating it yields CASRPGRRLQETQYF.